The 32 T cell receptor beta chains listed next were all sequenced from one sample in a study of cytomegalovirus exposure and HLA in healthy donors. Sequenced by immunoSEQ multiplex PCR; TCRdb stores in-frame clones only, minus some. The sample consists of 150,000 to 200,000 clones, about 82% of them appearing once. The source material was PBMCs. The source is a man aged 25 to 40 in good health and CMV-seropositive.

CDR3 coding DNA: TGTGCCAGCAGCACCGGGACTAGCGGGGGCCTCACCTACGAGCAGTACTTC. Protein product: CASSTGTSGGLTYEQYF. This chain links TRBV13 with TRBJ2-7; 14 nucleotides agree with TRBD2. The CDR3 is 17 residues long. The germline gives CDR1 PRHDT, CDR2 FYEKMQ (reference sequence). V dropped 5 bases and J dropped 2; count of bases not matched to a gene: 8.

V gene TRBV27 combines with J gene TRBJ1-6, with D maybe TRBD1 (5 bases). V lost 7 bases and J lost 6, with 10 bases in between. Germline assignment: CDR1 MNHEY and CDR2 SMNVEV (reference sequence). The CDR3 extends over 13 amino acids. CDR3 loop: CASMSGFNSPLHF. In DNA, the CDR3 is TGTGCCAGCATGTCAGGGTTTAATTCACCCCTCCACTTT.

The rearrangement uses TRBV7-2 and TRBJ1-6, with D maybe TRBD1 (5 bases). The germline gives CDR1 SGHTA, CDR2 FQGNSA. V gave up 2 bases and J gave up 6 bases, with 8 bases separating them. The CDR3 extends over 14 amino acids. In DNA, the CDR3 is TGTGCCAGCAGCTTAATGGACACTAATTCACCCCTCCACTTT. This gives the protein CASSLMDTNSPLHF. Looking up the rest from reference TRBV7-2 and TRBJ1-6 gives the full variable domain: GAGVSQSPSNKVTEKGKDVELRCDPISGHTALYWYRQSLGQGLEFLIYFQGNSAPDKSGLPSDRFSAERTGGSVSTLTIQRTQQEDSAVYLCASSLMDTNSPLHFGNGTRLTVT.

This chain uses TRBV30 with TRBJ1-1; D remains ambiguous. Germline V gives CDR1 GTSNPN, CDR2 SVGIG (reference sequence). This CDR3 region has 13 residues. With 2 bases removed from V and 0 bases from J, the gap between germline ends came to 7 bases. In nucleotides, the CDR3 is TGTGCCTGGAGTTTCGCGGTGAACACTGAAGCTTTCTTT. Amino acids: CAWSFAVNTEAFF.

The rearrangement joins TRBV4-1 to TRBJ1-1; D may be TRBD1 (6 bases). The CDR3 loop spans 17 amino acids. Per the germline V gene, CDR1 is MGHRA and CDR2 is YSYEKL. Trimming took off 1 base at V and 5 bases at J, with 20 bases between the two ends. The CDR3 DNA follows: TGCGCCAGCAGCCAAGTGGGGGCAGGCGGTGGGCGAACTGAAGCTTTCTTT. Residues: CASSQVGAGGGRTEAFF.

The CDR3 coding sequence is TGTGCCAGCAGCCGGGAGACTAACTATGGCTACACCTTC. Encoded protein: CASSRETNYGYTF. The J gene is TRBJ1-2, the V gene TRBV6-6; no definite D call. This CDR3 is 13 amino acids long. Germline assignment: CDR1 MNHNY and CDR2 SVGAGI (reference sequence). V gave up 6 bases and J gave up 0 bases, with 8 bases separating them.

The genes are TRBV25-1 and TRBJ2-7; a possible D gene is TRBD1 (6 bases). V was clipped by 4 bases and J by 2 bases, with 21 bases between them. The germline gives CDR1 MGHDK, CDR2 SYGVNS. CDR3 length: 17 residues. CDR3 DNA sequence: TGTGCCAGCAGTGCTAGCCTTGGTACAGGGTCGACCTACGAGCAGTACTTC. This codes for CASSASLGTGSTYEQYF.

The rearrangement links TRBV4-2 to TRBJ1-1; 8 nucleotides match TRBD1. The CDR3 covers 15 residues. V shed 4 bases and J 8 bases; nucleotides not matched to a gene: 12. Germline-derived CDR1 and CDR2 are LGHNA and YNFKEQ. The CDR3 nucleotides read TGTGCCAGCAGCCTTTCCGGGACAGGCAAAAAAGAAGCTTTCTTT. Translating gives CASSLSGTGKKEAFF.

The V call is TRBV2, the J call TRBJ2-1, with 7 bases lining up with TRBD2. The CDR3 extends over 15 amino acids. With 4 bases clipped from V and 3 bases from J, the junction kept 6 bases outside the gene matches. CDR1 is SNHLY, CDR2 FYNNEI, per germline. The DNA of the CDR3 is TGTGCCAGCAGTGGTTGGACTAGGGGCTACAATGAGCAGTTCTTC. Translation: CASSGWTRGYNEQFF.

This chain connects TRBV9 to TRBJ2-2; TRBD2 agrees at 14 bases. V trimming: 5 bases; J trimming: 6 bases; junction bases outside the gene matches: 6. This CDR3 has 16 amino acids. CDR1 is SGDLS and CDR2 is YYNGEE in the germline V gene. The CDR3 here is CASRGLAGGSSGELFF. CDR3 in DNA: TGTGCCAGCAGAGGACTAGCGGGGGGCAGCTCCGGGGAGCTGTTTTTT.

The V and J genes are TRBV11-3 and TRBJ2-1, with D perhaps matching TRBD1 (6 bases). CDR3 length equals 18 residues. Germline V gives CDR1 SGHNT, CDR2 YENEEA. The V end lost 5 bases, the J end lost 0 bases, and 20 bases lay between the germline ends. The CDR3 protein is CASSPQFGQSSSYNEQFF. CDR3 coding DNA: TGTGCCAGCAGCCCCCAATTCGGACAGAGTAGCTCCTACAATGAGCAGTTCTTC.

V gene TRBV7-9 combines with J gene TRBJ1-4; 8 positions match TRBD1. J lost 2 bases, V lost 5 bases, and 4 bases had no gene match. This CDR3 is built from 15 residues. In germline, CDR1 is SEHNR, CDR2 FQNEAQ (reference sequence). The CDR3 region has the DNA TGTGCCAGCAGCCCCCGACAGGGGACTAATGAAAAACTGTTTTTT. Protein sequence: CASSPRQGTNEKLFF. Variable domain in full (rest from reference TRBV7-9 and TRBJ1-4): DTGVSQNPRHKITKRGQNVTFRCDPISEHNRLYWYRQTLGQGPEFLTYFQNEAQLEKSRLLSDRFSAERPKGSFSTLEIQRTEQGDSAMYLCASSPRQGTNEKLFFGSGTQLSVL.

A note on this clone: Its ends do not fully match the called genes, so a read error is possible. The chain recombines TRBV7-2 with TRBJ2-3; D is undetermined. This CDR3 contains 13 residues. In germline, CDR1 is SGHTA, CDR2 FQGNSA. CDR3: CVSSPDNGDTQYF. In DNA, the CDR3 is TGTGTCAGCAGCCCCGACAACGGAGATACGCAGTATTTT.

The genes are TRBV25-1 and TRBJ2-2, with 7 nucleotides matching TRBD2. V lost 4 bases to trimming and J lost 5 bases; unmatched junction nucleotides: 1. CDR1 is MGHDK, CDR2 SYGVNS, per germline. The CDR3 contains 13 residues. The CDR3 nucleotides are TGTGCCAGCAGTGTACTAGCGACCGGGGAGCTGTTTTTT. This gives the protein CASSVLATGELFF.

The V gene is TRBV7-8, the J gene TRBJ2-2, with 8 nucleotides matching TRBD2. The germline CDR1 and CDR2 sequences are SGHVS and FQNEAQ. V gave up 1 base and J gave up 4 bases; unmatched junction bases: 8. This CDR3 spans 17 amino acids. CDR3 sequence (DNA): TGTGCCAGCAGCTTAGAGAGGCGGGGGGCGCGCACCGGGGAGCTGTTTTTT. It specifies CASSLERRGARTGELFF.

The table lists this clone with a few counts. CDR3 coding DNA: TGTGCCAGCAGCTTCCCGACAGGGAAGCAGTACTTC. It specifies CASSFPTGKQYF. The chain joins TRBV7-2 to TRBJ2-7, with 7 bases aligning to TRBD1. The CDR3 is 12 amino acids. Germline values: CDR1 SGHTA, CDR2 FQGNSA. J was trimmed by 8 bases and V by 3 bases; bases with no gene match: 4. The full variable domain, its missing parts supplied by reference TRBV7-2 and TRBJ2-7, is GAGVSQSPSNKVTEKGKDVELRCDPISGHTALYWYRQSLGQGLEFLIYFQGNSAPDKSGLPSDRFSAERTGGSVSTLTIQRTQQEDSAVYLCASSFPTGKQYFGPGTRLTVT.

The chain combines TRBV9 with TRBJ2-3; 8 bases fit TRBD2. The V and J ends lost 3 bases and 5 bases, in that order; junction bases with no gene match: 5. Germline V lookup: CDR1 SGDLS, CDR2 YYNGEE. The length of the CDR3 is 14 residues. The CDR3 DNA is TGTGCCAGCAGCGCATCGGGGGGGAGAGATACGCAGTATTTT. Protein product: CASSASGGRDTQYF. Using reference TRBV9 and TRBJ2-3 for the parts outside the CDR3, the full variable domain is DSGVTQTPKHLITATGQRVTLRCSPRSGDLSVYWYQQSLDQGLQFLIQYYNGEERAKGNILERFSAQQFPDLHSELNLSSLELGDSALYFCASSASGGRDTQYFGPGTRLTVL.

This sequence joins TRBV2 and TRBJ2-7; D perhaps matches TRBD1 (5 bases). Germline loops: CDR1 SNHLY, CDR2 FYNNEI. V lost 6 bases to trimming and J lost 3 bases, with 12 bases between them. The CDR3 totals 13 residues. DNA of the CDR3: TGTGCCAGCAGGAAGGGGTCAGGCTACGAGCAGTACTTC. Its protein product is CASRKGSGYEQYF.

V gene TRBV20-1 combines with J gene TRBJ2-5, with TRBD1 as a possible D gene (6 bases). This CDR3 spans 11 amino acids. V was clipped by 6 bases and J by 3 bases, with 8 bases between them. Per the germline V gene, CDR1 is DFQATT and CDR2 is SNEGSKA (reference sequence). CDR3 amino acids: CSARDKETQYF. In DNA, the CDR3 is TGCAGTGCCCGGGACAAAGAGACCCAGTACTTC.

This chain links TRBV11-2 with TRBJ1-2; D might be TRBD1 (6 bases). This CDR3 comprises 16 residues. V gave up 0 bases and J gave up 3 bases, with 14 bases separating them. The germline V gene has CDR1 SGHAT and CDR2 FQNNGV. CDR3 sequence (DNA): TGTGCCAGCAGCTTAGATCGGGGGGCCCAAGACTATGGCTACACCTTC. This translates into CASSLDRGAQDYGYTF.

This rearrangement joins TRBV7-6 to TRBJ2-1; TRBD1 matches 11 bases. V dropped 5 bases and J dropped 7; count of bases not matched to a gene: 7. CDR1 is SGHVS and CDR2 is FNYEAQ in the germline V gene. The CDR3 has 15 amino acids. The CDR3 is CASSEGQGAINEQFF. The CDR3 DNA is TGTGCCAGCAGCGAAGGACAGGGGGCCATAAATGAGCAGTTCTTC.

The chain carries TRBV18 and TRBJ2-7, with TRBD1 matching 11 bases. The CDR3 runs to 16 residues. Germline V gene sequence: CDR1 KGHSH, CDR2 LQKENI. V shed 3 bases, J shed 0 bases, and the junction held 4 bases outside the gene matches. The chain's CDR3 is CASSPRDRGSSYEQYF. DNA for the CDR3: TGTGCCAGCTCACCCCGGGACAGGGGGTCCTCCTACGAGCAGTACTTC.

This chain links TRBV9 with TRBJ2-2; D may be TRBD2 (5 bases). With 2 bases removed from V and 4 bases from J, the gap between germline ends came to 12 bases. The V gene's germline CDR1 is SGDLS and CDR2 YYNGEE. This CDR3 region has 15 residues. The CDR3 is CASSVEGFGTGELFF. In DNA, the CDR3 is TGTGCCAGCAGCGTTGAGGGATTCGGCACCGGGGAGCTGTTTTTT.

The chain has TRBV7-2 and TRBJ2-7; TRBD2 might be the D (6 bases). V lost 5 bases and J lost 0, with 11 bases in between. CDR1 and CDR2 from the germline V gene are SGHTA and FQGNSA. The CDR3 has 14 amino acids. The CDR3 sequence: CASSPLRGSYEQYF. CDR3 nucleotide sequence: TGTGCCAGCAGCCCTCTGCGGGGCTCCTACGAGCAGTACTTC.

This chain uses TRBV5-6 with TRBJ1-5; 10 positions agree with TRBD1. Trimming removed 2 bases from V and 3 bases from J; junction bases left unmatched: 5. CDR1 is SGHDT and CDR2 is YYEEEE in the germline V gene. The length of the CDR3 is 16 residues. The CDR3 DNA is TGTGCCAGCAGCTTAGATGGGACAGGGGACAATCAGCCCCAGCATTTT. As protein: CASSLDGTGDNQPQHF.

The CDR3 DNA sequence: TGTGCCAGCAGCCCGGGACAGGGTAATGGCTACACCTTC. Translated, it gives CASSPGQGNGYTF. The chain combines TRBV5-6 with TRBJ1-2; the match to TRBD1 covers 9 bases. From germline, CDR1 is SGHDT and CDR2 YYEEEE. The J segment lost 6 bases and the V segment lost 4 bases, leaving 4 bases of the junction unmatched. The CDR3 totals 13 residues.

This clone was seen once. The chain has TRBV9 and TRBJ2-3; 7 bases are a match to TRBD2. J gave up 0 bases and V 4 bases, and 5 bases lay outside the gene matches. CDR1 SGDLS and CDR2 YYNGEE come from the germline V gene. The CDR3 has 15 residues. The CDR3 protein is CASSPRGGSTDTQYF. DNA of the CDR3: TGTGCCAGCAGCCCCCGCGGGGGTAGCACAGATACGCAGTATTTT.

The chain joins TRBV7-6 to TRBJ2-1; 9 bases map to TRBD1. The CDR3 consists of 15 residues. Per the germline V gene, CDR1 is SGHVS and CDR2 is FNYEAQ. The V and J ends lost 3 bases and 3 bases, in that order; junction bases with no gene match: 3. CDR3 nucleotide sequence: TGTGCCAGCAGCTTTGGACAGGGGTACTACAATGAGCAGTTCTTC. This translates into CASSFGQGYYNEQFF.

About this clone itself: The sample contains more than one DNA sequence encoding this CDR3. This sequence joins TRBV5-1 and TRBJ2-1; 7 nucleotides match TRBD2. The CDR3 extends over 15 amino acids. Trimming at V came to 0 bases and at J to 2 bases, leaving 2 bases not matched to a gene. Germline V gives CDR1 SGHRS, CDR2 YFSETQ. CDR3 region: CASSLASGAYNEQFF. The CDR3 region has the DNA TGCGCCAGCAGCTTGGCCAGCGGGGCCTACAATGAGCAGTTCTTC.

This sequence joins TRBV29-1 and TRBJ2-6; 7 nucleotides agree with TRBD1. J was trimmed by 0 bases and V by 4 bases; bases with no gene match: 9. Per the germline V gene, CDR1 is SQVTM and CDR2 is ANQGSEA. This CDR3 has 17 amino acids. CDR3 DNA sequence: TGCAGCGTTGGAGGCGAGGGGGCGTTCTCTGGGGCCAACGTCCTGACTTTC. Amino acids: CSVGGEGAFSGANVLTF.

J is TRBJ2-3 and V is TRBV7-2, with D uncertain. This CDR3 comprises 12 residues. The germline V and J ends were trimmed by 5 bases and 4 bases, with 7 bases remaining between them. Germline CDR1 is SGHTA and CDR2 is FQGNSA. CDR3 residues: CASSPYADTQYF. The CDR3, as DNA: TGTGCCAGCAGCCCCTACGCAGATACGCAGTATTTT.

This clone is a singleton in its sample. The chain couples TRBV7-9 to TRBJ1-5, with a weak D call TRBD1 (6 bases). Trimming left V 5 bases short and J 3 bases short, with 11 bases between. Germline V gene data show CDR1 as SEHNR and CDR2 as FQNEAQ (reference sequence). The CDR3 loop spans 14 amino acids. CDR3 sequence (DNA): TGTGCCAGCAGCCCTAGGGACATCAATCAGCCCCAGCATTTT. Its translation is CASSPRDINQPQHF.